These 15 T cell receptor beta chains came from one sample sequenced in a study of blood T cell repertoires in COVID-19. Here immunoSEQ multiplex PCR was the method, and the copy in TCRdb shows in-frame clones only, minus some. Among about 670,000 clones listed, around 90% were seen once. The sample consisted of peripheral blood. All receptors come from a woman aged 18-35 years with acute or convalescent COVID-19.

V and J are TRBV7-9 and TRBJ1-5; 7 bases are shared with TRBD1. After removal of 11 bases from V and 4 bases from J, the junction contained 14 bases not matched to a gene. The CDR3 runs 15 residues. Germline V lookup: CDR1 SEHNR, CDR2 FQNEAQ (reference sequence). CDR3 DNA sequence: TGTGCCCCCAAAGGAGGGGGCCAAATAAATCAGCCCCAGCATTTT. This translates into CAPKGGGQINQPQHF.

The rearrangement links TRBV6-6 to TRBJ2-1, with D unresolved. This CDR3 has 11 amino acids. V gave up 2 bases and J gave up 8 bases, with 4 bases separating them. Germline V CDR1 and CDR2: MNHNY, SVGAGI (reference sequence). The CDR3 sequence is CASSYVDEQFF. The CDR3 nucleotides read TGTGCCAGCAGTTACGTCGATGAGCAGTTCTTC.

The rearrangement joins TRBV7-2 to TRBJ1-4; 7 bases fit TRBD1. The trim removed 0 bases at V and 8 bases at J, leaving 3 bases unmatched. There are 14 residues in the CDR3. Germline lookup yields CDR1 SGHTA and CDR2 FQGNSA. CDR3 sequence: CASSLARGHEKLFF. CDR3 in DNA: TGTGCCAGCAGCTTAGCTAGGGGGCACGAAAAACTGTTTTTT.

The CDR3 sequence is CASSAGTGPYEQYF. The CDR3 nucleotides are TGTGCCAGCAGCGCCGGGACAGGGCCTTACGAGCAGTACTTC. The V and J genes are TRBV25-1 and TRBJ2-7, with TRBD1 matching over 9 bases. CDR3 length equals 14 residues. Germline V lookup: CDR1 MGHDK, CDR2 SYGVNS. J lost 4 bases, V lost 6 bases, and 7 bases had no gene match.

CDR3 region: CASSQARTGVYEQYF. The CDR3 bases are TGTGCCAGCAGCCAAGCTAGGACAGGTGTTTACGAGCAGTACTTC. The V and J genes are TRBV4-2 and TRBJ2-7, with 7 bases fitting TRBD1. With 1 base clipped from V and 4 bases from J, the junction kept 7 bases outside the gene matches. Germline V CDR1 and CDR2: LGHNA, YNFKEQ. The CDR3 runs 15 residues.

The sample holds one count of this clone. The chain uses TRBV10-3 and TRBJ1-2; D remains unclear. Per the germline V gene, CDR1 is ENHRY and CDR2 is SYGVKD. The CDR3 extends over 13 amino acids. Trimming removed 7 bases at V and 3 bases at J, with 12 bases between. The CDR3 DNA reads as TGTGCCATCATGCCCCACAGAGACTATGGCTACACCTTC. Protein product: CAIMPHRDYGYTF.

The genes are TRBV24-1 and TRBJ1-2; no firm D call. The germline V gene has CDR1 KGHDR and CDR2 SFDVKD. CDR3 length: 14 amino acids. V lost 0 bases, J lost 2 bases, and 6 bases lay in between. This CDR3 reads CATSDLSQNYGYTF. CDR3 nucleotide sequence: TGTGCCACCAGTGATTTGAGTCAGAACTATGGCTACACCTTC.

This clone showed up many times. This chain joins TRBV2 and TRBJ1-2; D is unresolved. Germline lookup yields CDR1 SNHLY and CDR2 FYNNEI. This CDR3 is built from 15 residues. Deletions cut 6 bases from V and 0 bases from J, with 14 bases between. In DNA form, the CDR3 reads TGTGCCAGCAGCGGGATCAGATATACTAACTATGGCTACACCTTC. As protein: CASSGIRYTNYGYTF.

This clone has just one count. The same CDR3 also results from other DNA sequences found in this sample. This chain links TRBV10-2 with TRBJ2-7; 7 bases line up with TRBD2. The germline gives CDR1 WSHSY, CDR2 SAAADI. V lost 8 bases and J lost 2; bases outside the gene matches: 3. The CDR3 extends over 12 amino acids. The CDR3 bases are TGCGCCAGCCGGGACTACACCTACGAGCAGTACTTC. Protein: CASRDYTYEQYF.

J is TRBJ1-6 and V is TRBV5-7; 9 positions agree with TRBD1. TRBV5-7 qualifies as an ORF whose function is uncertain. V shed 4 bases, J shed 7 bases, and the junction held 9 bases outside the gene matches. The CDR3 runs to 16 residues. The CDR3 region has the DNA TGTGCCAGCAGCCTCCGGGACAGGGTTCGGAATTCACCCCTCCACTTT. Translation gives CASSLRDRVRNSPLHF.

The chain uses TRBV7-2 and TRBJ2-1; no clear D. This CDR3 is 15 amino acids long. CDR1 and CDR2 from the germline V gene are SGHTA and FQGNSA. V was pared by 1 base and J by 0 bases, with 7 bases between. This chain's CDR3 is CASSLGLSSYNEQFF. Here the CDR3 DNA reads TGTGCCAGCAGCTTAGGACTTAGCTCCTACAATGAGCAGTTCTTC.

The chain has TRBV19 and TRBJ2-7; D is unclear. The length of the CDR3 is 12 residues. The germline gives CDR1 LNHDA, CDR2 SQIVND (reference sequence). Between the trimmed V and J ends, which lost 3 bases and 3 bases, there was a span of 6 bases. CDR3 sequence (DNA): TGTGCCAGTAGTATTGGTAGCTACGAGCAGTACTTC. It is translated as CASSIGSYEQYF. Looking up the rest from reference TRBV19 and TRBJ2-7 gives the full variable domain: DGGITQSPKYLFRKEGQNVTLSCEQNLNHDAMYWYRQDPGQGLRLIYYSQIVNDFQKGDIAEGYSVSREKKESFPLTVTSAQKNPTAFYLCASSIGSYEQYFGPGTRLTVT.

The V gene is TRBV3-1 (or the pseudogene TRBV3-2), the J gene TRBJ2-3; D possibly corresponds to TRBD1 (5 bases). Germline V gene lookup returns CDR1 LGHDT and CDR2 YNNKEL (reference sequence). The CDR3 loop spans 15 amino acids. The V end lost 2 bases, the J end lost 1 base, and 10 bases lay between the germline ends. The CDR3 DNA follows: TGTGCCAGCAGCCAAATCCAGGGCCGCACAGATACGCAGTATTTT. Amino acids: CASSQIQGRTDTQYF.

This clone appeared once. J is TRBJ1-2 and V is TRBV10-3, with D tentatively TRBD1 (5 bases). The length of the CDR3 is 14 residues. The germline CDR1 and CDR2 sequences are ENHRY and SYGVKD. V dropped 4 bases and J dropped 3 bases, with 12 bases sitting between them. The CDR3 DNA reads as TGTGCCATCAGTGCGGGGGGGAGGGACTATGGCTACACCTTC. Translated, it gives CAISAGGRDYGYTF.

The chain is built from TRBV6-5 and TRBJ1-2; TRBD1 matches at 7 bases. V shed 6 bases, J shed 5 bases, and the junction held 12 bases outside the gene matches. CDR3 length equals 15 residues. Per germline, CDR1 MNHEY and CDR2 SVGAGI. CDR3 bases: TGTGCCAGCAGCTCATCAAAAGGGGGCCCATATGGCTACACCTTC. Translating gives CASSSSKGGPYGYTF.